These 9 T cell receptor beta chains came from one sample sequenced in a study of blood T cell repertoires in COVID-19. Libraries were prepared by immunoSEQ multiplex PCR; TCRdb keeps only in-frame clonotypes and omits some of them. The sample yields nearly 350,000 clones, around 88% seen once. Sequencing was done on a sample of peripheral blood. The source of these receptors is a man aged 30 to 45 with active or convalescent COVID-19.

The chain recombines TRBV11-3 with TRBJ2-1; D gene uncertain. Trimming shortened V by 1 base and J by 8 bases, and 12 bases separated the two germline ends. Germline-derived CDR1 and CDR2 are SGHNT and YENEEA. The CDR3 consists of 14 residues. The CDR3 region is CASSLGRSNDEQFF. CDR3 DNA: TGTGCCAGCAGCTTAGGAAGGAGCAACGATGAGCAGTTCTTC.

The chain couples TRBV6-4 to TRBJ2-3; 13 bases align to TRBD2. Germline lookup yields CDR1 MRHNA and CDR2 SNTAGT. V was pared by 6 bases and J by 0 bases, with 6 bases of the junction left unmatched. This CDR3 region has 17 residues. The CDR3 loop reads CASSRLAGGFSTDTQYF. CDR3 nucleotides: TGTGCCAGCAGCCGACTAGCGGGAGGATTTAGCACAGATACGCAGTATTTT.

The chain employs TRBV7-9 and TRBJ2-3; 7 bases match TRBD2. Germline V gives CDR1 SEHNR, CDR2 FQNEAQ (reference sequence). The CDR3 loop spans 15 amino acids. The J segment lost 6 bases and the V segment lost 1 base, leaving 7 bases of the junction unmatched. CDR3 nucleotide sequence: TGTGCCAGCAGCTTAGTTGGGAGGGCCGGGGATACGCAGTATTTT. Its protein is CASSLVGRAGDTQYF.

This clone was picked up one time. The chain is built from TRBV5-6 and TRBJ1-1, with TRBD1 identical over 8 bases. Germline V gene data show CDR1 as SGHDT and CDR2 as YYEEEE. This CDR3 spans 18 amino acids. The ends lost 0 bases at V and 0 bases at J; junction bases unmatched: 10. The DNA of the CDR3 is TGTGCCAGCAGCTTGGTGAGGCAGGGGGCGAGGATGAACACTGAAGCTTTCTTT. Protein product: CASSLVRQGARMNTEAFF.

CDR3: CASSVRGFSNQPQHF. The CDR3 DNA reads TGTGCCAGTTCCGTCAGGGGTTTTAGCAATCAGCCCCAGCATTTT. The chain employs TRBV27 and TRBJ1-5; a weak D match, TRBD1 (6 bases). CDR1 is MNHEY, CDR2 SMNVEV, per germline (reference sequence). The CDR3 totals 15 residues. The germline V and J ends were trimmed by 9 bases and 0 bases, with 15 bases remaining between them.

V gene TRBV7-9 combines with J gene TRBJ1-5, with a weak D call TRBD1 (6 bases). The CDR3 contains 15 residues. CDR1 SEHNR and CDR2 FQNEAQ come from the germline V gene (reference sequence). The V end lost 1 base, the J end lost 6 bases, and 13 bases lay between the germline ends. CDR3 in DNA: TGTGCCAGCAGCTTAGAGGGCAGGGGCCTTCAGCCCCAGCATTTT. This translates into CASSLEGRGLQPQHF.

V gene TRBV6-6 combines with J gene TRBJ2-3; weak D call: TRBD2 (5 bases). Deletions cut 3 bases from V and 4 bases from J, with 14 bases between. This CDR3 is built from 15 residues. CDR1 and CDR2 from the germline V gene are MNHNY and SVGAGI (reference sequence). The CDR3, as DNA: TGTGCCAGCAGTTATATAGGGAGAACCCCAGATACGCAGTATTTT. It codes for CASSYIGRTPDTQYF.

The chain employs TRBV7-6 and TRBJ1-6; a weak D match, TRBD1 (5 bases). The CDR3 is made up of 14 amino acids. The V end lost 1 base, the J end lost 11 bases, and 12 bases lay between the germline ends. Germline V gene lookup returns CDR1 SGHVS and CDR2 FNYEAQ. DNA of the CDR3: TGTGCCAGCAGCTTAGGCGGGGCCCATCCACCCCTCCACTTT. It specifies CASSLGGAHPPLHF.

V gene TRBV9 combines with J gene TRBJ2-1, with 8 bases identical to TRBD1. The germline V gene encodes CDR1 SGDLS and CDR2 YYNGEE. The trim removed 4 bases at V and 7 bases at J, leaving 7 bases unmatched. The CDR3 length is 14 residues. CDR3 coding DNA: TGTGCCAGCAGCCCCTGGACAGGGTTGAATGAGCAGTTCTTC. Its protein is CASSPWTGLNEQFF.